This T cell receptor (beta chain) was captured in a study of Graves' ophthalmopathy and Graves' hyperthyroidism (dated by TCRdb to the late 2010s). Regarding the complete study: Peripheral blood samples were taken at the time of initial diagnosis, before any treatment was given. The study used TCR beta repertoire signatures to distinguish Graves' ophthalmopathy from Graves' hyperthyroidism and to predict progression to ophthalmopathy. In total, approximately 130 blood samples were TCR-sequenced: under 45 ophthalmopathy, about 75 hyperthyroidism and some 17 hyperthyroidism-to-ophthalmopathy patients. To explore V-J signatures that distinguish ophthalmopathy from hyperthyroidism, a discovery set of 100 patients was enrolled, made up of over 40 with ophthalmopathy and fewer than 60 with stable hyperthyroidism. For independent validation, a separate cohort was made up of 18 to 20 hyperthyroidism patients plus 17 patients who later progressed from hyperthyroidism to ophthalmopathy. In several hyperthyroidism patients, the T-cell repertoires found in thyroid tissue were compared with those found in blood. Following sample collection, hyperthyroidism patients were given methimazole at a starting dose of 30 mg daily, and ophthalmopathy patients were given high-dose intravenous methylprednisolone. For training and testing, the 100 or so patients in the discovery cohort were randomly divided in a 7:3 ratio.

To note about this clonotype: Its antigen remains undetermined. One base away there is no much larger clone; base qualities are not given.

For repertoire sequencing, the TCR beta CDR3 regions were amplified from RNA transcripts. HTBI primers and the Qiagen OneStep RT-PCR kit were used in a first-round RT-PCR, which was followed by a second-round multiplex PCR, size selection and purification. Libraries were sequenced on an Illumina HiSeq2000 using paired-end 100 bp reads. From the authors' description of their analysis: SOAPnuke was used to process the reads, throwing out any read that had adapters, had uncalled bases, had a mean Phred below 15, or lacked an exact constant-primer or identifier match. High-quality paired reads were merged with COPE v1.2.5. Clonotypes were defined as unique nucleotide sequences and were aligned to IMGT TRB V, D and J references using MiTCR v1.1. The analysis was limited to V-J combinations with a frequency above 0.0001, which together covered 99% to 99.2% of repertoires. For each V-J combination, a TCR clonal expansion and chaos score was defined as F50 clonal expansion divided by the chaos observed in the TCRdist matrix. Welch's t-statistics and random forest were used to narrow the features down to more than 10 V-J combinations, which were then fed into a naive Bayes classifier. The similarity between thyroid and blood repertoires was quantified using the Morisita-Horn index. In-frame beta chains were kept once TCRdb had trimmed the public reads at Q25 with fastp and called clones with MiXCR. For every CDR3 protein sequence, its rows merge into one entry that carries the most common genes and DNA. These V and J calls rely on TCRdb rather than the paper's analysis. This sample holds about 620,000 distinct CDR3 sequences; 22% were observed only once. 7.1% of the sample is in the top ten clones.

Broad study findings and their caveats: No statistical method was used to predetermine the sample size, and group allocation was not hidden from the investigators. Most expanded thyroid clonotypes with frequency above 0.001 were also detected in blood, suggesting blood repertoires may reflect the thyroid immune response. In cross-validation, the 13-signature model distinguished ophthalmopathy from stable hyperthyroidism with less than 90% sensitivity and about 81% specificity, while in the test set the corresponding values were roughly 80% and 75%. In validation, the model predicted ophthalmopathy progression with roughly 68% sensitivity and about 73% specificity; some 13 predicted patients were CT-confirmed with GO in a median of around 6 months.

The germline V gene (reference sequence) gives CDR1 as GTSNPN and CDR2 as SVGIG. The CDR3 has 13 amino acids, counting the end cysteine and phenylalanine. Kept here is only the CDR3 DNA, which spans 39 bases and is read in frame from base 1. Germline trimming: 8 bases from V, 5 bases from J; junction bases outside gene matches: 11. Hyperthyroidism was considered stable if no progression to ophthalmopathy occurred within 18 months of follow-up. Patients with hyperthyroidism were aged 18 to 65 years, had been newly diagnosed, and had a disease duration of less than 2 months. Anyone with other autoimmune diseases, uncontrolled infections, pregnancy or lactation was excluded from the study. Clinical symptoms, serum thyroxine, TRAb, thyroid ultrasound and orbital computed tomography formed the basis of the diagnosis. Ficoll-Paque density gradient centrifugation was used to isolate PBMCs from 9.5 to 10 ml of fresh peripheral blood. Trizol reagent was used to extract the total RNA, and its quality was then checked on an Agilent 2100 Bioanalyzer.

The clonotype was recovered from a woman between 18 and 29 years old with stable Graves' hyperthyroidism. Some clones in this sample may be carry-over from other donors' samples. Donor details come from another sample of the same person, matched by shared clones. In this chain, TRBV30 is recombined with TRBJ2-5; 7 bases in between match TRBD1. What was sequenced was peripheral blood. The sequenced DNA is TGTGCCATCTCGGGACAGAGTAGGGAGACCCAGTACTTC. Its product reads: CAISGQSRETQYF.